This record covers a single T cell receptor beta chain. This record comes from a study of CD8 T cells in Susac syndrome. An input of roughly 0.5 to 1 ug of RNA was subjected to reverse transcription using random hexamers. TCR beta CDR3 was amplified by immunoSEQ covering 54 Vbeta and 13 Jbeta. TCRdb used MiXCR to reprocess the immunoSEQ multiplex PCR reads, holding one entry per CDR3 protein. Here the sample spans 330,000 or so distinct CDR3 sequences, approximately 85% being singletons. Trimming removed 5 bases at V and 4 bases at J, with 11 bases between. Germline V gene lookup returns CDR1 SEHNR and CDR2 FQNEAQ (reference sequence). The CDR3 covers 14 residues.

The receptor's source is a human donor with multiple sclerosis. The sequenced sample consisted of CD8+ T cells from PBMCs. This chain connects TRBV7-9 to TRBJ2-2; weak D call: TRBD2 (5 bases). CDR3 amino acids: CASSTGLFTGELFF. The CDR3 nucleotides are TGTGCCAGCAGCACCGGACTTTTCACCGGGGAGCTGTTTTTT. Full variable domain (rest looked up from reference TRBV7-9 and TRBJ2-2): DTGVSQNPRHKITKRGQNVTFRCDPISEHNRLYWYRQTLGQGPEFLTYFQNEAQLEKSRLLSDRFSAERPKGSFSTLEIQRTEQGDSAMYLCASSTGLFTGELFFGEGSRLTVL.